A selection of T cell receptor beta chains follows, all from one sample in a study of blood T cell repertoires in COVID-19. This table comes from immunoSEQ multiplex PCR, and its TCRdb copy is limited to in-frame clones, with some not included. The table has 200,000 to 250,000 clones, under 85% seen once. The sequencing input was peripheral blood. These receptors originate from a woman aged 25 to 39 with COVID-19, enrolled during active disease. Both conserved end residues are part of each CDR3. Fields, in order: V gene, D gene, J gene, clone size, CDR3 protein, CDR3 DNA. The D gene is left open where the match is weak. Clone size is shown for a subset of rows, as once, few, many or a class of expanded clone.

TRBV7-6	TRBD2	TRBJ2-5	many	CASSLEASGSPLETQYF	TGTGCCAGCAGCTTAGAGGCTAGCGGGAGCCCTTTAGAGACCCAGTACTTC
TRBV20-1	-	TRBJ1-3	-	CSASRRLGNTIYF	TGCAGTGCTAGTAGGAGGCTGGGAAACACCATATATTTT
TRBV3-1/TRBV3-2	TRBD2	TRBJ2-1	-	CASSQAGGRAYNEQFF	TGTGCCAGCAGCCAAGCTGGCGGGAGGGCCTACAATGAGCAGTTCTTC
TRBV14	-	TRBJ2-7	-	CASSRAGIYEQYF	TGTGCCAGCAGCCGGGCAGGGATCTACGAGCAGTACTTC
TRBV5-1	-	TRBJ2-1	few	CASSLGGPSSYNEQFF	TGCGCCAGCAGCTTGGGTGGGCCGAGCTCCTACAATGAGCAGTTCTTC
TRBV7-3	TRBD2	TRBJ2-3	once	CASSPGLAGPLSTDTQYF	TGTGCCAGCAGCCCCGGACTAGCGGGACCTCTTAGCACAGATACGCAGTATTTT
TRBV5-1	-	TRBJ2-2	-	CASKQGGSNTGELFF	TGCGCCAGCAAACAGGGTGGATCGAACACCGGGGAGCTGTTTTTT
TRBV15	-	TRBJ2-1	few	CATSRPGAYNEQFF	TGTGCCACCAGCAGGCCGGGAGCCTACAATGAGCAGTTCTTC
TRBV30	-	TRBJ1-2	-	CAWTRRTANYGYTF	TGTGCCTGGACCCGCAGAACCGCTAACTATGGCTACACCTTC
TRBV7-2	TRBD2	TRBJ2-3	-	CASSLELAGGGTDTQYF	TGTGCCAGCAGCTTAGAACTAGCGGGAGGAGGGACAGATACGCAGTATTTT
TRBV19	-	TRBJ2-1	-	CASSIGSNEQFF	TGTGCCAGTAGTATTGGCAGCAATGAGCAGTTCTTC
TRBV29-1	-	TRBJ2-1	-	CSVGGRNNEQFF	TGCAGCGTTGGTGGCAGGAACAATGAGCAGTTCTTC
TRBV6-6	-	TRBJ1-1	-	CASSYTDTEAFF	TGTGCCAGCAGTTATACAGACACTGAAGCTTTCTTT
TRBV27	TRBD1	TRBJ1-2	-	CASSARDRANYGYTF	TGTGCCAGCAGTGCGCGGGACAGAGCTAACTATGGCTACACCTTC
TRBV5-5	-	TRBJ1-1	-	CASYPAGANGAFF	TGTGCCAGCTATCCGGCAGGGGCGAATGGAGCTTTCTTT
TRBV19	TRBD2	TRBJ2-1	-	CASSTSSGRATEQFF	TGTGCCAGTAGTACCTCTAGCGGGAGGGCCACTGAGCAGTTCTTC
TRBV5-1	TRBD1	TRBJ1-2	-	CASSPGQGGGYTF	TGCGCCAGCAGCCCGGGACAGGGAGGTGGCTACACCTTC
TRBV7-3	TRBD2	TRBJ2-3	-	CASSRLAGGPGEDTQYF	TGTGCCAGCAGCCGACTAGCGGGAGGGCCAGGCGAAGATACGCAGTATTTT
TRBV2	-	TRBJ2-7	-	CASSGEYEQYF	TGTGCCAGCAGTGGGGAGTACGAGCAGTACTTC
TRBV19	-	TRBJ1-1	-	CASKMAGGTEAFF	TGTGCCAGTAAGATGGCCGGGGGCACTGAAGCTTTCTTT
TRBV7-7	TRBD1	TRBJ2-7	-	CASSPLLGTGGPYEQYF	TGTGCCAGCAGCCCGTTATTAGGGACAGGGGGACCCTACGAGCAGTACTTC
TRBV27	-	TRBJ2-1	-	CASSFRASNNEQFF	TGTGCCAGCAGTTTCAGGGCTAGTAACAATGAGCAGTTCTTC
TRBV7-9	TRBD1	TRBJ1-3	-	CASSLATGASGNTIYF	TGTGCCAGCAGCTTAGCGACAGGGGCCTCTGGAAACACCATATATTTT
TRBV6-1	-	TRBJ2-7	-	CASSEETGSPYYEQYF	TGTGCCAGCAGTGAGGAAACAGGGTCCCCATATTACGAGCAGTACTTC
TRBV9	TRBD2	TRBJ2-5	once	CASSVGFLAGGDGETQYF	TGTGCCAGCAGCGTAGGATTTTTGGCGGGAGGAGACGGAGAGACCCAGTACTTC
TRBV12-3/TRBV12-4	-	TRBJ2-7	-	CASSPRAYEQYF	TGTGCCAGCAGCCCCCGGGCCTACGAGCAGTACTTC
TRBV6-5	-	TRBJ1-3	-	CASSSTAYAGNTIYF	TGTGCCAGCAGTTCAACAGCTTATGCTGGAAACACCATATATTTT
TRBV30	-	TRBJ1-2	many	CAWSAGGRLGYTF	TGTGCCTGGAGCGCCGGGGGGCGGCTTGGCTACACCTTC
TRBV19	-	TRBJ1-2	-	CASPTGYGGYTF	TGTGCCAGTCCTACAGGGTACGGTGGCTACACCTTC
TRBV14	TRBD2	TRBJ2-2	-	CASSKPGLARAGELFF	TGTGCCAGCAGCAAACCGGGACTAGCGAGGGCCGGGGAGCTGTTTTTT
TRBV19	TRBD1	TRBJ2-7	-	CASQRGSGQTYEQYF	TGTGCCAGCCAACGCGGTTCGGGACAGACCTACGAGCAGTACTTC
TRBV5-1	-	TRBJ1-1	-	CASSLGVGLNTEAFF	TGCGCCAGCAGCTTGGGGGTGGGGCTGAACACTGAAGCTTTCTTT
TRBV28	TRBD2	TRBJ2-3	once	CASSLAGGPDTQYF	TGTGCCAGCAGCCTAGCGGGGGGCCCCGATACGCAGTATTTT
TRBV7-2	-	TRBJ1-4	-	CASSLSPATNEKLFF	TGTGCCAGCAGCTTATCTCCAGCAACTAATGAAAAACTGTTTTTT
TRBV3-1/TRBV3-2	-	TRBJ2-7	few	CASSQDLRESYEQYF	TGTGCCAGCAGCCAAGATCTCCGAGAATCCTACGAGCAGTACTTC
TRBV6-5	-	TRBJ2-2	-	CASTLNKIGVGELFF	TGTGCCAGCACCTTAAACAAAATCGGGGTCGGGGAGCTGTTTTTT
TRBV19	TRBD2	TRBJ2-7	-	CASSIKSPAGVHEQYF	TGTGCCAGTAGTATTAAGTCCCCAGCGGGAGTGCACGAGCAGTACTTC
TRBV19	TRBD1	TRBJ2-7	few	CASPRDRGYEQYF	TGTGCCAGCCCCAGGGACAGGGGCTACGAGCAGTACTTC
TRBV6-6	-	TRBJ1-1	few	CASSYLAGRTEAFF	TGTGCCAGCAGTTACTTAGCAGGGCGAACTGAAGCTTTCTTT
TRBV2	-	TRBJ2-3	-	CASRPLLMTDTQYF	TGTGCCAGCAGACCTCTACTCATGACAGATACGCAGTATTTT
TRBV2	-	TRBJ2-6	-	CASTGSTGANVLTF	TGTGCCAGCACTGGGAGCACTGGGGCCAACGTCCTGACTTTC
TRBV27	-	TRBJ2-5	-	CASSPIGLGETQYF	TGTGCCAGCAGTCCAATAGGACTGGGAGAGACCCAGTACTTC
TRBV3-1/TRBV3-2	-	TRBJ2-7	-	CASSPPTGEQYF	TGTGCCAGCAGCCCCCCGACAGGCGAGCAGTACTTC